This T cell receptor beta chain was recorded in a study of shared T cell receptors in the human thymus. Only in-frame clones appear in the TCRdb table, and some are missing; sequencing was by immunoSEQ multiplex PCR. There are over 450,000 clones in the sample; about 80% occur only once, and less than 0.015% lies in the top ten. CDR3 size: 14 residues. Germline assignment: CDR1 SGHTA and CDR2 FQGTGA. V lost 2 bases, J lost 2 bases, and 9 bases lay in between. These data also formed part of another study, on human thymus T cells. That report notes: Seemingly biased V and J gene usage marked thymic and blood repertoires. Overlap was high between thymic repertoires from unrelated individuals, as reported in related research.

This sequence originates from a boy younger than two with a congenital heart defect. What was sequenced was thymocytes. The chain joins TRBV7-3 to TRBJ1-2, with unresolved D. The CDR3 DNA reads TGTGCCAGCAGCTTAGACCGGGGAAACTATGGCTACACCTTC. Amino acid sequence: CASSLDRGNYGYTF.